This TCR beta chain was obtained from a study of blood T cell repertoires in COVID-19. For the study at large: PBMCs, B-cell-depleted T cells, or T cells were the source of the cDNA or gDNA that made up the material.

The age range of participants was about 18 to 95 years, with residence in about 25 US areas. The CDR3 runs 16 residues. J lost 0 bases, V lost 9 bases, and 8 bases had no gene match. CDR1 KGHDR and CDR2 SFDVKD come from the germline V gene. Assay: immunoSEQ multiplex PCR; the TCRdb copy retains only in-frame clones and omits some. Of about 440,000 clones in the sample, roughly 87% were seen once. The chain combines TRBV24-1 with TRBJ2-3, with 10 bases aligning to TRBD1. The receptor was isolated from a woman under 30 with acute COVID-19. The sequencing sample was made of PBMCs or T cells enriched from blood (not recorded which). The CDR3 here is CATGTGDGVSTDTQYF. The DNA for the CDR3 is TGTGCCACCGGGACAGGGGACGGGGTTAGCACAGATACGCAGTATTTT.